The rows below give T cell receptor beta chains drawn from one sample of a study of brain T cells in children with intractable seizures. Generated by immunoSEQ multiplex PCR, the TCRdb table keeps only in-frame clones and is missing some. The data show some 62,000 clones, with around 96% seen just once and approximately 0.37% held by the top ten. The specimen was peripheral blood, collected at surgery. These receptors were collected from a boy in the first two years of life with focal cortical dysplasia and intractable seizures. Both conserved end residues are part of each CDR3. Fields, in order: D gene, V gene, J gene, CDR3 length, clone size, CDR3 protein, CDR3 DNA. The D gene is left open where the match is weak. Clone sizes are given selectively: once, few, many, or a class where the clone is expanded.

TRBD1	TRBV13	TRBJ2-5	14	-	CASSLGQGQETQYF	TGTGCCAGCAGCCTCGGACAGGGACAAGAGACCCAGTACTTC
-	TRBV12-3/TRBV12-4	TRBJ2-7	11	once	CASSMTYEQYF	TGTGCCAGCAGTATGACCTACGAGCAGTACTTC
TRBD2	TRBV4-3	TRBJ2-4	17	-	CASSQDFMGLAVNIQYF	TGCGCCAGCAGCCAAGATTTCATGGGTCTAGCGGTAAACATTCAGTACTTC
-	TRBV7-9	TRBJ1-2	14	few	CASSPNQGSYGYTF	TGTGCCAGCAGCCCGAACCAGGGGAGCTATGGCTACACCTTC
-	TRBV4-2	TRBJ2-2	15	-	CASSQESGAAGELFF	TGTGCCAGCAGCCAAGAGTCAGGGGCGGCCGGGGAGCTGTTTTTT
-	TRBV5-4	TRBJ2-2	16	-	CASSLGRTVSTGELFF	TGTGCCAGCAGCTTGGGTAGAACAGTTTCCACCGGGGAGCTGTTTTTT
-	TRBV6-5	TRBJ1-5	13	-	CASTPGVVQPQHF	TGTGCCAGCACCCCAGGGGTTGTCCAGCCCCAGCATTTT
TRBD1	TRBV5-1	TRBJ2-7	14	-	CASSWDSPSYEQYF	TGCGCCAGCAGCTGGGACAGTCCTTCCTACGAGCAGTACTTC
-	TRBV11-2	TRBJ1-4	15	-	CASSGAWSPNEKLFF	TGTGCCAGCAGCGGGGCCTGGAGCCCTAATGAAAAACTGTTTTTT
-	TRBV24-1	TRBJ2-2	14	-	CATSDFSGSGELFF	TGTGCCACCAGTGATTTCTCCGGGTCCGGGGAGCTGTTTTTT
-	TRBV5-1	TRBJ2-3	16	-	CASSLAPGLGADTQYF	TGCGCCAGCAGCCTCGCCCCCGGCCTCGGGGCAGATACGCAGTATTTT
-	TRBV11-2	TRBJ1-2	12	-	CASSPVPYGYTF	TGTGCCAGCAGCCCGGTTCCTTATGGCTACACCTTC
-	TRBV12-3/TRBV12-4	TRBJ1-2	11	once	CASSSGPGYTF	TGTGCCAGCAGTTCTGGGCCGGGCTACACCTTC
-	TRBV19	TRBJ2-3	13	-	CASRGDPTDTQYF	TGTGCCAGTAGAGGGGATCCCACAGATACGCAGTATTTT
-	TRBV28	TRBJ2-7	15	-	CASSLGGWSSYEQYF	TGTGCCAGCAGTTTAGGGGGATGGAGCTCCTACGAGCAGTACTTC
TRBD2	TRBV9	TRBJ2-7	15	-	CASSIGTSGSNEQYF	TGTGCCAGCAGCATCGGGACTAGCGGGAGCAACGAGCAGTACTTC
-	TRBV14	TRBJ2-3	13	-	CASSQTGTDTQYF	TGTGCCAGCAGCCAGACCGGCACAGATACGCAGTATTTT
TRBD1	TRBV10-1	TRBJ2-3	16	-	CASRYKDRVWTDTQYF	TGCGCCAGCAGATATAAGGACAGGGTTTGGACAGATACGCAGTATTTT
-	TRBV30	TRBJ2-7	15	once	CAWSPSDTNSYEQYF	TGTGCCTGGAGTCCCTCGGACACCAATTCCTACGAGCAGTACTTC
-	TRBV6-5	TRBJ1-2	11	-	CASTRTYGYTF	TGTGCCAGCACCCGGACCTATGGCTACACCTTC
-	TRBV19	TRBJ2-2	13	-	CASSDRNTGELFF	TGTGCCAGTAGTGATAGAAACACCGGGGAGCTGTTTTTT
-	TRBV5-6	TRBJ2-5	15	-	CASSLGQGAGETQYF	TGTGCCAGCAGCTTGGGGCAGGGAGCCGGAGAGACCCAGTACTTC